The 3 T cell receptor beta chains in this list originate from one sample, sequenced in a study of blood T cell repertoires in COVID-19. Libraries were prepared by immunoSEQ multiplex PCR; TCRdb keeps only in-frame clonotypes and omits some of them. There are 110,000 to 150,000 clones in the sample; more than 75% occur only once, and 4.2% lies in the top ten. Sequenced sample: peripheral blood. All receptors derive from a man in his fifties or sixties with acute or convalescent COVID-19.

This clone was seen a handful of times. The CDR3 here is CASSRVEQGMNEQFF. DNA of the CDR3: TGTGCCAGCAGCCGTGTGGAACAGGGGATGAATGAGCAGTTCTTC. This sequence joins TRBV6-5 and TRBJ2-1; 7 bases agree with TRBD1. The CDR3 is 15 residues long. Losses at the gene ends were 6 bases for V and 7 bases for J; bases not matched to a gene: 12. CDR1 MNHEY and CDR2 SVGAGI come from the germline V gene.

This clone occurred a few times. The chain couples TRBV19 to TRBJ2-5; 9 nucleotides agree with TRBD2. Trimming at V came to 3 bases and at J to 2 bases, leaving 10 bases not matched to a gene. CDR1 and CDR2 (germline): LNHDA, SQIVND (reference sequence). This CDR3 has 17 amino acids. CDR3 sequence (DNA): TGTGCCAGTAGTATCGGTGTAGCGGGAGAGGGTCAAGAGACCCAGTACTTC. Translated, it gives CASSIGVAGEGQETQYF.

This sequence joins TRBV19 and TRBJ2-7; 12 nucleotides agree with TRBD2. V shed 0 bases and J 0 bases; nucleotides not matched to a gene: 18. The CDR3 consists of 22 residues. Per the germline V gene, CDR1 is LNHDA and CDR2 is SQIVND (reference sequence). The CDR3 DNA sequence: TGTGCCAGTAGTATAGACCCTTATGGAGCTAGCGGGAGGGCCTCCGGCTCCTACGAGCAGTACTTC. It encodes CASSIDPYGASGRASGSYEQYF.